Presented here are 20 T cell receptor beta chains from one specimen sequenced in a study of cytomegalovirus exposure and HLA in healthy donors. The PCR was carried out with 60 Vbeta primers and 13 Jbeta primers. Produced via immunoSEQ multiplex PCR; TCRdb's table is partial and in-frame only. The sample yields 150,000 to 200,000 clones, 81% seen once. Source material: PBMCs. These TCRs come from a woman aged 18 to 35 in good health and CMV-seronegative.

The genes are TRBV7-8 and TRBJ2-2; no reliable D call. The CDR3 spans 17 residues. Germline loops: CDR1 SGHVS, CDR2 FQNEAQ. V lost 1 base and J lost 6, with 18 bases in between. CDR3 DNA: TGTGCCAGCAGCTTAGGACCCCTAGAAGTCCTCGCCGGGGAGCTGTTTTTT. The encoded protein is CASSLGPLEVLAGELFF. The full variable domain, completed using reference TRBV7-8 and TRBJ2-2, is GAGVSQSPRYKVAKRGQDVALRCDPISGHVSLFWYQQALGQGPEFLTYFQNEAQLDKSGLPSDRFFAERPEGSVSTLKIQRTQQEDSAVYLCASSLGPLEVLAGELFFGEGSRLTVL.

This clone was found once. The rearrangement uses TRBV28 and TRBJ1-5, with 7 bases fitting TRBD1. The CDR3 runs 16 residues. The J segment lost 2 bases and the V segment lost 3 bases, leaving 7 bases of the junction unmatched. Germline V gives CDR1 MDHEN, CDR2 SYDVKM. CDR3 sequence: CASSLTGHRGNQPQHF. The CDR3 DNA follows: TGTGCCAGCAGTTTGACAGGGCATAGAGGCAATCAGCCCCAGCATTTT.

This chain joins TRBV14 and TRBJ2-2; D not resolved. Per germline, CDR1 SGHDN and CDR2 FVKESK. The CDR3 extends over 13 amino acids. V lost 1 base and J 7 bases, leaving 7 bases between the germline ends. CDR3 bases: TGTGCCAGCAGCCAAGCTCACGGCGGGGAGCTGTTTTTT. Protein: CASSQAHGGELFF.

This clone was detected once. CDR3 protein: CASSNTGTGGQALFF. The CDR3 region has the DNA TGTGCCAGCAGCAACACCGGGACAGGGGGGCAAGCGCTGTTTTTT. V and J are TRBV7-9 and TRBJ2-2; 11 bases match TRBD1. There are 15 residues in the CDR3. With 5 bases clipped from V and 13 bases from J, the junction kept 12 bases outside the gene matches. CDR1 and CDR2 (germline): SEHNR, FQNEAQ (reference sequence).

The gene calls are TRBV6-1 and TRBJ1-1; 7 positions match TRBD1. In germline, CDR1 is MNHNS, CDR2 SASEGT. The CDR3 is 15 amino acids. Trimming removed 5 bases from V and 5 bases from J; junction bases left unmatched: 11. The CDR3 protein is CASSSSQGQGTEAFF. CDR3 in DNA: TGTGCCAGCAGTAGTTCACAGGGGCAGGGGACTGAAGCTTTCTTT.

The chain has TRBV6-6 and TRBJ1-1; 10 bases align to TRBD1. CDR3 length: 15 residues. CDR1 MNHNY and CDR2 SVGAGI come from the germline V gene (reference sequence). V lost 4 bases to trimming and J lost 6 bases; unmatched junction nucleotides: 8. Here the CDR3 DNA reads TGTGCCAGCAGTTTCTCAGGGGGGACAGGGGCTGAAGCTTTCTTT. It is translated as CASSFSGGTGAEAFF.

The chain combines TRBV5-1 with TRBJ2-1, with unresolved D. Germline loops: CDR1 SGHRS, CDR2 YFSETQ. The CDR3 sequence is 15 residues long. Trimming took off 2 bases at V and 8 bases at J, with 17 bases between the two ends. The CDR3 sequence is CASSFGSAPLDEQFF. The CDR3 DNA reads TGCGCCAGCAGCTTCGGGTCAGCCCCGTTGGATGAGCAGTTCTTC. The full variable domain, its missing parts supplied by reference TRBV5-1 and TRBJ2-1, is KAGVTQTPRYLIKTRGQQVTLSCSPISGHRSVSWYQQTPGQGLQFLFEYFSETQRNKGNFPGRFSGRQFSNSRSEMNVSTLELGDSALYLCASSFGSAPLDEQFFGPGTRLTVL.

The V call is TRBV7-9, the J call TRBJ2-2; possible D gene TRBD1, 6 bases. Germline CDR1 and CDR2: SEHNR and FQNEAQ (reference sequence). V was cut by 5 bases and J by 1 base, with 11 bases left in between. This CDR3 is built from 15 residues. The CDR3 region is CASSPLTGNTGELFF. CDR3 bases: TGTGCCAGCAGCCCCCTGACAGGGAACACCGGGGAGCTGTTTTTT.

This clone was picked up one time. The CDR3 sequence: CASSYSSGLYGYTF. CDR3 nucleotides: TGTGCCAGCAGTTACTCATCGGGACTCTATGGCTACACCTTC. This rearrangement joins TRBV6-5 to TRBJ1-2, with a weak D call TRBD1 (5 bases). CDR1 and CDR2 from the germline V gene are MNHEY and SVGAGI. The V end lost 0 bases, the J end lost 4 bases, and 9 bases lay between the germline ends. CDR3 length: 14 amino acids.

This chain links TRBV7-9 with TRBJ2-1, with 14 bases aligning to TRBD2. J lost 7 bases, V lost 5 bases, and 4 bases had no gene match. The CDR3 is made up of 15 amino acids. Germline V lookup: CDR1 SEHNR, CDR2 FQNEAQ (reference sequence). CDR3 nucleotide sequence: TGTGCCAGCAGCCCGGGACTAGCGGGAGTAAATGAGCAGTTCTTC. Translated, it gives CASSPGLAGVNEQFF.

This chain connects TRBV6-1 to TRBJ2-1; tentatively, D is TRBD1 (5 bases). This CDR3 is 15 amino acids long. The V and J ends lost 5 bases and 2 bases respectively, with 13 bases between them. Looked up from germline, CDR1 is MNHNS and CDR2 is SASEGT. The CDR3 nucleotides read TGTGCCAGCAGTATTCGGACAATCACCTACAATGAGCAGTTCTTC. Residues: CASSIRTITYNEQFF.

This clone was recorded at least ten times. The chain's CDR3 is CASSSDNRELNYGYTF. The CDR3 DNA reads as TGTGCCAGCAGCTCAGATAATCGGGAACTTAACTATGGCTACACCTTC. This chain uses TRBV5-4 with TRBJ1-2; D gene ambiguous. Germline V gene lookup returns CDR1 SGHNT and CDR2 YYREEE (reference sequence). V was shortened by 3 bases and J by 1 base, with 16 bases between the two germline ends. The CDR3 is 16 residues long.

This chain connects TRBV28 to TRBJ1-1, with D perhaps TRBD1 (5 bases). The CDR3 covers 12 residues. Germline V CDR1 and CDR2: MDHEN, SYDVKM. V lost 8 bases and J lost 0, with 7 bases in between. The DNA for the CDR3 is TGTGCCAGCCAGGGTTTGAACACTGAAGCTTTCTTT. As protein: CASQGLNTEAFF.

The CDR3 sequence: CASSPGRVLPYTGELFF. The CDR3 DNA reads TGTGCCAGCTCACCTGGCCGGGTCCTCCCTTACACCGGGGAGCTGTTTTTT. The V gene is TRBV18, the J gene TRBJ2-2, with D uncertain. In germline, CDR1 is KGHSH, CDR2 LQKENI. The ends were cut back, 3 bases at V and 3 bases at J, with 17 bases in the middle. CDR3 size: 17 residues.

This chain links TRBV5-6 with TRBJ2-3; 9 nucleotides align to TRBD1. The germline CDR1 and CDR2 sequences are SGHDT and YYEEEE. With 4 bases clipped from V and 4 bases from J, the junction kept 7 bases outside the gene matches. The CDR3 runs to 15 residues. The DNA of the CDR3 is TGTGCCAGCAGCAGCACCGGGACAGGGCCAGATACGCAGTATTTT. Translation: CASSSTGTGPDTQYF.

The chain has TRBV28 and TRBJ1-1; unclear D gene. Trimming pared 0 bases from V and 1 base from J, leaving 6 bases between. Germline assignment: CDR1 MDHEN and CDR2 SYDVKM. The CDR3 totals 14 residues. The CDR3 here is CASSLWPGNTEAFF. DNA for the CDR3: TGTGCCAGCAGTTTATGGCCCGGGAACACTGAAGCTTTCTTT.

The rearrangement joins TRBV4-1 to TRBJ1-2, with D possibly matching TRBD1 (6 bases). CDR3 length equals 14 residues. With 4 bases removed from V and 8 bases from J, the gap between germline ends came to 17 bases. CDR1 and CDR2 from the germline V gene are MGHRA and YSYEKL. The CDR3 sequence: CASSLVYRVGGYTF. The CDR3, as DNA: TGCGCCAGCAGCCTGGTATACAGGGTCGGGGGCTACACCTTC.

This clone showed up just once. This chain uses TRBV4-1 with TRBJ2-1, with 7 bases lining up with TRBD2. This CDR3 comprises 19 residues. J lost 3 bases, V lost 0 bases, and 14 bases had no gene match. Germline-derived CDR1 and CDR2 are MGHRA and YSYEKL. CDR3 amino acids: CASSQDPPPPSGHYNEQFF. DNA of the CDR3: TGCGCCAGCAGCCAAGATCCCCCTCCTCCTAGCGGTCACTACAATGAGCAGTTCTTC.

This chain joins TRBV7-9 and TRBJ1-3, with 8 positions matching TRBD1. The CDR3 contains 14 residues. CDR1 is SEHNR and CDR2 is FQNEAQ in the germline V gene (reference sequence). V was clipped by 1 base and J by 7 bases; unmatched bases: 3. CDR3: CASSLGTGWNTIYF. CDR3 nucleotide sequence: TGTGCCAGCAGCTTAGGGACAGGGTGGAACACCATATATTTT. Combining the CDR3 with reference TRBV7-9 and TRBJ1-3 gives the whole variable domain DTGVSQNPRHKITKRGQNVTFRCDPISEHNRLYWYRQTLGQGPEFLTYFQNEAQLEKSRLLSDRFSAERPKGSFSTLEIQRTEQGDSAMYLCASSLGTGWNTIYFGEGSWLTVV.

This CDR3 reads CASRAGNANEKLFF. CDR3 sequence (DNA): TGTGCCAGCAGGGCAGGGAACGCCAATGAAAAACTGTTTTTT. The rearrangement joins TRBV6-5 to TRBJ1-4; tentative D call: TRBD1 (5 bases). The CDR3 has 14 amino acids. Germline V CDR1 and CDR2: MNHEY, SVGAGI. V was shortened by 6 bases and J by 5 bases, with 13 bases between the two germline ends.